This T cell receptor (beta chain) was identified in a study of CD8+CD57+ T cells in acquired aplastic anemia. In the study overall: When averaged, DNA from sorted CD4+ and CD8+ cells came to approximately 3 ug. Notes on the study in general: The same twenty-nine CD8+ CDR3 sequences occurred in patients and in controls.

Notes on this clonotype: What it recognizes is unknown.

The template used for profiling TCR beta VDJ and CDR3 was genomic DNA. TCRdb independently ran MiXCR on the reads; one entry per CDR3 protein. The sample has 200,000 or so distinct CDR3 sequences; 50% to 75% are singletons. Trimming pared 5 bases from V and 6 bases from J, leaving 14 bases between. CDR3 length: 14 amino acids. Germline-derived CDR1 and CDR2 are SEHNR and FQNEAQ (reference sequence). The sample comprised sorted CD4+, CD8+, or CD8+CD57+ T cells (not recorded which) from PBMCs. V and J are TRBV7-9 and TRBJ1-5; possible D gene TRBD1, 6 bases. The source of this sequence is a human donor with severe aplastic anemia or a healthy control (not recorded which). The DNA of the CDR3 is TGTGCCAGCAGCGACCGGGACAAGATTCAGCCCCAGCATTTT. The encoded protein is CASSDRDKIQPQHF.